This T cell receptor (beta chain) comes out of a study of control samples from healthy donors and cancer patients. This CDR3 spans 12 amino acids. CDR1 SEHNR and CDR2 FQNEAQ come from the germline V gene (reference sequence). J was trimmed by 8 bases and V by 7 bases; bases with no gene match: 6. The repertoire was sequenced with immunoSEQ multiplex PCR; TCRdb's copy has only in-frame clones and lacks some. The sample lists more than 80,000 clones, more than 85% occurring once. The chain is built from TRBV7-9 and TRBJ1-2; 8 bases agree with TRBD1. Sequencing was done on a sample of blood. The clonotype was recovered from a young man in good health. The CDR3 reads CASTHDRGGYTF. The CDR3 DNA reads TGTGCCAGCACCCACGACAGGGGAGGCTACACCTTC.